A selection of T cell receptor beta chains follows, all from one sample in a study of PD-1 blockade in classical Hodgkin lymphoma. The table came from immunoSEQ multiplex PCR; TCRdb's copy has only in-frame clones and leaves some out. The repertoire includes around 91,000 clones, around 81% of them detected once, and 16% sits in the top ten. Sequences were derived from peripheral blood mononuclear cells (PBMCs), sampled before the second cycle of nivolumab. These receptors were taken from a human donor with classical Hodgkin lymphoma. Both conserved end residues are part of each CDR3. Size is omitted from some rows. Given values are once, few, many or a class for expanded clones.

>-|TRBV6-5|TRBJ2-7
CASRYGTSGRSYEQYF
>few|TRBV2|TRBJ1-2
CASRENREANYGYTF
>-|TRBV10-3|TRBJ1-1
CAISPQGQGIGAFF
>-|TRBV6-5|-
CASRQGSGEQYF
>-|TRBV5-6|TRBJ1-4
CASSLVGRGGEKLFF
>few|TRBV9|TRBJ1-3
CASSVAPGSLTPGNTIYF
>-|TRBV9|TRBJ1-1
CASSVTGSGTEAFF
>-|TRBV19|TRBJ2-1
CASSSTRHFSNEQFF
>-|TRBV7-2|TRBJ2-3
CASSFRTSGRARHTDTQYF
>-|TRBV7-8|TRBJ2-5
CASSLNGQGARETQYF
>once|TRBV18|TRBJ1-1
CASSSLDRVNTEAFF
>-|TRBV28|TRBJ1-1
CASSYASRGRGTEAFF
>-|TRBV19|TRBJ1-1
CARGPWAMNTEAFF
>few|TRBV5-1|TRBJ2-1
CASRHPLAGAGSEQFF
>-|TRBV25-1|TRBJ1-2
CASSGSGDGYTF
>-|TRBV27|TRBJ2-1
CASRRTSGSLLNEQFF
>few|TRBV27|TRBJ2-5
CATGDPGRGVKETQYF
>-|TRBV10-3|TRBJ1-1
CAISEGGLNTEAFF
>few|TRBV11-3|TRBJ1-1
CASSLEYRVSAEAFF
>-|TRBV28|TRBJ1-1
CASRRRSGNTEAFF
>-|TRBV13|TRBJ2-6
CASSFLSSGANVLTF